Below, 5 T cell receptor beta chains from the same sample are listed, as sequenced in a study of T cells in Graves' hyperthyroidism and ophthalmopathy (dated by TCRdb to the late 2010s). Library creation used multiplex PCR. The run used an Illumina HiSeq 2000. TCR beta CDR3 regions were amplified from RNA transcripts. For the first round of RT-PCR on the TCR CDR3, the HTBI primer set was used together with the Qiagen OneStep RT-PCR kit. The raw public reads went through TCRdb reprocessing: fastp at Q25, MiXCR clone calling, in-frame beta chains kept. Each CDR3 protein gets just one entry, which takes the most common genes and DNA from the rows behind it. The sample table lists roughly 660,000 distinct CDR3 sequences, 15% to 20% of them with a count of one. The top ten constitute roughly a sixth of the sample. Sequencing was performed on blood. These TCRs come from a man aged 45 to 65 with Graves' hyperthyroidism.

The chain carries TRBV27 and TRBJ2-2, with a possible D match to TRBD2 (6 bases). The CDR3 loop spans 17 amino acids. Trimming cost V 5 bases and J 6 bases, with 22 bases left between them. Germline V gives CDR1 MNHEY, CDR2 SMNVEV (reference sequence). The CDR3 sequence is CASSPHSGREGAGELFF. For the CDR3, the DNA is TGTGCCAGCAGTCCACACAGTGGGCGGGAAGGGGCCGGGGAGCTGTTTTTT.

This clonotype was counted ten times or more. The V and J genes are TRBV6-1 and TRBJ1-4, with 11 bases fitting TRBD1. The V gene end was trimmed by 5 bases and the J gene end by 1 base; junction bases not matched to a gene: 3. This CDR3 contains 16 residues. Germline CDR1 MNHNS, CDR2 SASEGT. The chain's CDR3 is CASSPGQGVTNEKLFF. Written as DNA, the CDR3 is TGTGCCAGCAGTCCGGGACAGGGGGTAACTAATGAAAAACTGTTTTTT.

J is TRBJ1-5 and V is TRBV7-8; tentatively, D is TRBD1 (5 bases). The CDR3 contains 12 residues. CDR1 is SGHVS, CDR2 FQNEAQ, per germline. V was trimmed by 4 bases and J by 10 bases, leaving 11 bases between them. The DNA of the CDR3 is TGTGCCAGCAGCTCTCAGGGTCATCCCCAGCATTTT. Its translation: CASSSQGHPQHF.

The rearrangement links TRBV30 to TRBJ1-5, with 10 bases aligning to TRBD1. The V and J ends lost 2 bases and 6 bases, in that order; junction bases with no gene match: 4. The CDR3 loop spans 14 amino acids. Germline V CDR1 and CDR2: GTSNPN, SVGIG (reference sequence). The CDR3 DNA sequence: TGTGCCTGGAGTTCGGGACAGGGGCGTCAGCCCCAGCATTTT. This encodes CAWSSGQGRQPQHF.

This clonotype was seen more than once but under ten times. The gene calls are TRBV6-1 and TRBJ2-4, with 7 bases fitting TRBD1. CDR1 is MNHNS and CDR2 is SASEGT in the germline V gene. This CDR3 contains 15 residues. The V and J ends lost 6 bases and 0 bases, in that order; junction bases with no gene match: 5. The CDR3 region is CASRPGQQAKNIQYF. The CDR3 region has the DNA TGTGCCAGCAGGCCGGGACAGCAAGCCAAAAACATTCAGTACTTC.